This TCR beta chain was obtained from a study of regulatory T cells in long-lasting Graves disease. In the study overall: New Graves' disease cases had less than 3 months of antithyroid drugs.

Study outcomes and limitations: More public clonotypes were shared by persistent patients (around 2,800) than by new patients (about 970).

Libraries of TCR beta came from iRepertoire HTBI primers plus Arm-PCR of CDR3 regions. TCRdb itself ran the multiplex PCR reads through MiXCR, one entry per CDR3 protein. The table shows approximately 490,000 distinct CDR3 sequences, with around 15% occurring only once. In regard to this clonotype: Antigen: not known.

Time point indicated: newly diagnosed GD, antithyroid drugs for less than 3 months. PBMC-extracted RNA yielded the TCR library. Criteria from the American Thyroid Association guidelines were applied to diagnose Graves' disease. With 3 bases removed from V and 4 bases from J, the gap between germline ends came to 8 bases. From germline, CDR1 is KGHDR and CDR2 SFDVKD. This CDR3 is built from 13 residues. These records were also assigned to another study, of T cells in Graves' hyperthyroidism and ophthalmopathy.

The chain couples TRBV24-1 to TRBJ1-1; no firm D call. The source material was peripheral blood mononuclear cells (PBMCs), sampled at new diagnosis, from a patient treated with antithyroid drugs. The clonotype was recovered from a man aged 40-49 years with Graves disease. The CDR3 DNA is TGTGCCACCAGTGATGAGGGTACCACTGAAGCTTTCTTT. Translated: CATSDEGTTEAFF.